This T cell receptor beta chain was observed in a study of cytomegalovirus exposure and HLA in healthy donors. General study points: The authors judged a highly shared variant cluster likely a sequencing artifact. One later analysis reportedly identified an Asian-associated ancestry cluster that showed fewer N-insertions than the roughly 720-donor mean.

With regard to this clone: Its antigen remains unidentified.

Germline CDR1 and CDR2: MDHEN and SYDVKM. V shed 5 bases and J shed 2 bases, with 18 bases lying between them. The CDR3 sequence is 16 residues long. 60 Vbeta and 13 Jbeta primers were used in PCR. The protocol was immunoSEQ multiplex PCR, while the TCRdb copy is restricted to in-frame clones and leaves out a portion. In the table there are over 100,000 clones, 70% to 80% of which are singletons. The chain carries TRBV28 and TRBJ2-5; D is unclear. This TCR was recovered from a woman aged 18-35 years in good health and CMV-seropositive. Sequences were obtained from PBMCs. The CDR3 region has the DNA TGTGCCAGCAGTCCGCTCCTCAGACCGACTCAAGAGACCCAGTACTTC. Translation: CASSPLLRPTQETQYF.